These 27 T cell receptor beta chains originate from one sample sequenced in a study of shared clonotypes between healthy human individuals. The data were produced by immunoSEQ multiplex PCR, yet TCRdb's version contains in-frame clones alone and is incomplete. The sample holds approximately 720,000 clones, roughly nine tenths seen once. Naivety among CD8 cells was defined by CD45RO negativity and positive CCR7 selection, thereby excluding terminally differentiated effector memory CD45RA+ cells. The sequenced sample consisted of naive CD8+ T cells sorted from blood. The receptor source for this set is a man between 25 and 39 years old in good health.

The V gene is TRBV5-1, the J gene TRBJ2-7; TRBD1 agrees at 7 bases. CDR1 SGHRS and CDR2 YFSETQ come from the germline V gene. This CDR3 comprises 14 residues. Unmatched junction bases numbered 6, after V lost 4 bases and J lost 2 bases. Written as DNA, the CDR3 is TGCGCCAGCAGCACAGGGGACGGACCCTACGAGCAGTACTTC. Amino acid sequence: CASSTGDGPYEQYF. Looking up the rest from reference TRBV5-1 and TRBJ2-7 gives the full variable domain: KAGVTQTPRYLIKTRGQQVTLSCSPISGHRSVSWYQQTPGQGLQFLFEYFSETQRNKGNFPGRFSGRQFSNSRSEMNVSTLELGDSALYLCASSTGDGPYEQYFGPGTRLTVT.

This chain links TRBV28 with TRBJ2-7; the D gene is possibly TRBD2 (6 bases). Looked up from germline, CDR1 is MDHEN and CDR2 is SYDVKM. CDR3 length: 17 residues. Between the trimmed V and J ends, which lost 2 bases and 3 bases, there was a span of 20 bases. This chain's CDR3 is CASSLGFTGVGNYEQYF. The CDR3 nucleotides are TGTGCCAGCAGTTTAGGTTTTACGGGAGTGGGGAACTACGAGCAGTACTTC.

This clone appeared a single time. The V gene is TRBV28, the J gene TRBJ2-3, with TRBD2 identical over 13 bases. The CDR3 is made up of 16 amino acids. V shed 3 bases, J shed 2 bases, and the junction held 2 bases outside the gene matches. Germline CDR1 MDHEN, CDR2 SYDVKM. The CDR3 DNA follows: TGTGCCAGCAGTTTGGGACTAGCGGGATTCACAGATACGCAGTATTTT. Amino acid sequence: CASSLGLAGFTDTQYF.

This chain joins TRBV7-2 and TRBJ1-1; possible D gene TRBD1, 5 bases. Trimming stripped 6 bases from V and 4 bases from J, with 12 bases between. Germline CDR1 reads SGHTA; CDR2 reads FQGNSA. The CDR3 covers 13 residues. The CDR3 loop reads CASRSDRLTEAFF. DNA for the CDR3: TGTGCCAGCAGATCCGACAGACTCACTGAAGCTTTCTTT.

A remark on this clone: Other nucleotide sequences in the sample specify the same CDR3. For the CDR3, the DNA is TGTGCCAGCAGTCCTAGCTCCTACGAGCAGTACTTC. It is translated as CASSPSSYEQYF. The chain is built from TRBV27 and TRBJ2-7; no firm D call. The CDR3 consists of 12 residues. Germline CDR1 is MNHEY and CDR2 is SMNVEV (reference sequence). V was trimmed by 5 bases and J by 0 bases, leaving 5 bases between them.

Regarding this clone: Other DNA sequences from this sample encode an identical CDR3 as well. J is TRBJ2-1 and V is TRBV7-8; tentatively, D is TRBD2 (5 bases). This CDR3 spans 12 amino acids. Germline CDR1 SGHVS, CDR2 FQNEAQ. The V and J ends lost 3 bases and 6 bases respectively, with 6 bases between them. The CDR3 DNA reads TGTGCCAGCAGCTTGAGCGGCAATGAGCAGTTCTTC. It specifies CASSLSGNEQFF. The full variable domain, in which reference TRBV7-8 and TRBJ2-1 provide the parts outside the CDR3, is GAGVSQSPRYKVAKRGQDVALRCDPISGHVSLFWYQQALGQGPEFLTYFQNEAQLDKSGLPSDRFFAERPEGSVSTLKIQRTQQEDSAVYLCASSLSGNEQFFGPGTRLTVL.

V and J are TRBV4-3 and TRBJ2-3; D possibly corresponds to TRBD2 (6 bases). V was trimmed by 2 bases and J by 6 bases, leaving 15 bases between them. CDR3 size: 15 residues. Looked up from germline, CDR1 is LGHNA and CDR2 is YSLEER. CDR3 loop: CASSQWGEQLDTQYF. The CDR3 DNA sequence: TGCGCCAGCAGCCAATGGGGGGAGCAACTGGATACGCAGTATTTT.

The chain employs TRBV5-4 and TRBJ2-7, with unresolved D. CDR1 and CDR2 from the germline V gene are SGHNT and YYREEE (reference sequence). With 1 base removed from V and 1 base from J, the gap between germline ends came to 9 bases. The CDR3 has 14 amino acids. CDR3 residues: CASSLLGASYEQYF. CDR3 in DNA: TGTGCCAGCAGCTTGCTTGGTGCATCCTACGAGCAGTACTTC.

The rearrangement links TRBV7-9 to TRBJ2-5; D remains unclear. Trimming stripped 3 bases from V and 4 bases from J, with 6 bases between. This CDR3 is built from 12 residues. Per germline, CDR1 SEHNR and CDR2 FQNEAQ (reference sequence). The CDR3 reads CASSFKVETQYF. The CDR3, as DNA: TGTGCCAGCAGCTTTAAAGTAGAGACCCAGTACTTC.

The chain recombines TRBV7-9 with TRBJ2-1; TRBD2 might be the D (5 bases). The germline V and J ends were trimmed by 1 base and 1 base, with 14 bases remaining between them. Germline V gives CDR1 SEHNR, CDR2 FQNEAQ (reference sequence). The CDR3 extends over 17 amino acids. The CDR3 protein is CASSLVAGGSSYNEQFF. For the CDR3, the DNA is TGTGCCAGCAGCTTAGTTGCCGGCGGGTCATCCTACAATGAGCAGTTCTTC.

The chain couples TRBV7-9 to TRBJ2-1; TRBD2 matches 11 bases. From germline, CDR1 is SEHNR and CDR2 FQNEAQ (reference sequence). The junction had 3 bases not matched to a gene; V was cut back by 5 bases and J by 0 bases. This CDR3 contains 16 residues. The CDR3 bases are TGTGCCAGCAGCGGAGGACTAGCGGGCTCCTACAATGAGCAGTTCTTC. As protein: CASSGGLAGSYNEQFF.

The rearrangement joins TRBV13 to TRBJ2-7, with TRBD2 identical over 10 bases. Germline V gene data show CDR1 as PRHDT and CDR2 as FYEKMQ (reference sequence). The CDR3 runs 15 residues. Unmatched junction bases numbered 3, after V lost 3 bases and J lost 1 base. The CDR3 nucleotides are TGTGCCAGCAGCTTTAGCGGGAGGTCGTCCTACGAGCAGTACTTC. It yields the protein CASSFSGRSSYEQYF.

The chain carries TRBV5-5 and TRBJ1-5; TRBD1 aligns across 11 bases. From germline, CDR1 is SGHKS and CDR2 YYEKEE (reference sequence). CDR3 length equals 14 residues. V lost 4 bases, J lost 11 bases, and 8 bases stayed unmatched. The CDR3 region has the DNA TGTGCCAGCAGCCCGGACAGGGGGCACACAGCCCAGCATTTT. This codes for CASSPDRGHTAQHF. The full variable domain, in which reference TRBV5-5 and TRBJ1-5 provide the parts outside the CDR3, is DAGVTQSPTHLIKTRGQQVTLRCSPISGHKSVSWYQQVLGQGPQFIFQYYEKEERGRGNFPDRFSARQFPNYSSELNVNALLLGDSALYLCASSPDRGHTAQHFGDGTRLSIL.

The chain has TRBV9 and TRBJ2-5; 7 bases are a match to TRBD1. V was clipped by 4 bases and J by 5 bases; unmatched bases: 11. The CDR3 spans 15 residues. Germline lookup yields CDR1 SGDLS and CDR2 YYNGEE. Here the CDR3 reads CASSPVGTARETQYF. The CDR3 region has the DNA TGTGCCAGCAGCCCAGTGGGGACAGCCCGGGAGACCCAGTACTTC.

The gene calls are TRBV29-1 and TRBJ2-7; 8 bases match TRBD1. Germline values: CDR1 SQVTM, CDR2 ANQGSEA. The CDR3 runs to 13 residues. After removal of 5 bases from V and 5 bases from J, the junction contained 8 bases not matched to a gene. The CDR3 region has the DNA TGCAGCGTTCCCGGGACAGGTGAACACGAGCAGTACTTC. Protein: CSVPGTGEHEQYF.

This rearrangement joins TRBV29-1 to TRBJ1-2; D is uncertain. This CDR3 has 12 residues. Trimming removed 0 bases from V and 4 bases from J, with 6 bases in between. Germline V gives CDR1 SQVTM, CDR2 ANQGSEA. Here the CDR3 DNA reads TGCAGCGTTGAAGACAGGACCTATGGCTACACCTTC. Protein sequence: CSVEDRTYGYTF.

The CDR3 protein is CASSLEGGRGYEQYF. As DNA, the CDR3 is TGCGCCAGCAGCTTGGAGGGCGGGAGAGGGTACGAGCAGTACTTC. V usage is TRBV5-1 and J usage is TRBJ2-7; 7 bases align to TRBD2. CDR3 length: 15 residues. Germline V CDR1 and CDR2: SGHRS, YFSETQ. The ends lost 0 bases at V and 4 bases at J; junction bases unmatched: 7.

CDR3 DNA sequence: TGTGCCAGCAGCCCTGGGACTAGCGGGAGACTCCAAGAGACCCAGTACTTC. Its protein is CASSPGTSGRLQETQYF. The chain employs TRBV7-9 and TRBJ2-5; TRBD2 matches at 14 bases. The CDR3 totals 17 residues. Germline CDR1 SEHNR, CDR2 FQNEAQ (reference sequence). V shed 5 bases, J shed 1 base, and the junction held 6 bases outside the gene matches.

V gene TRBV7-9 combines with J gene TRBJ1-1; 7 nucleotides align to TRBD1. This CDR3 has 15 amino acids. Germline CDR1 is SEHNR and CDR2 is FQNEAQ (reference sequence). V gave up 6 bases and J gave up 6 bases; unmatched junction bases: 13. The CDR3 loop reads CASSLRGGVGPEAFF. CDR3 nucleotide sequence: TGTGCCAGCAGTTTAAGAGGGGGCGTGGGTCCTGAAGCTTTCTTT.

In its sample, this clone was seen once. V and J are TRBV4-2 and TRBJ1-4; 7 nucleotides line up with TRBD1. With V trimmed by 0 bases and J by 8 bases, 6 bases remained unmatched. In germline, CDR1 is LGHNA, CDR2 YNFKEQ. The CDR3 is made up of 15 amino acids. The CDR3 spells CASSQEGQIGEKLFF. For the CDR3, the DNA is TGTGCCAGCAGCCAAGAGGGACAGATAGGGGAAAAACTGTTTTTT.

Here the CDR3 reads CASSYNGGEGNEQFF. In DNA form, the CDR3 reads TGTGCCAGCAGCTATAACGGGGGAGAGGGCAATGAGCAGTTCTTC. V is TRBV7-6 and J is TRBJ2-1; D is perhaps TRBD2 (6 bases). Germline loops: CDR1 SGHVS, CDR2 FNYEAQ. V lost 4 bases, J lost 6 bases, and 16 bases lay in between. The CDR3 runs to 15 residues.

The chain is built from TRBV2 and TRBJ2-1; 7 nucleotides agree with TRBD1. After removal of 6 bases from V and 8 bases from J, the junction contained 7 bases not matched to a gene. Germline lookup yields CDR1 SNHLY and CDR2 FYNNEI. The length of the CDR3 is 13 residues. CDR3: CASRRQGLHEQFF. CDR3 nucleotide sequence: TGTGCCAGCAGGAGACAGGGTCTGCATGAGCAGTTCTTC.

V is TRBV15 and J is TRBJ2-7; 10 positions match TRBD1. This CDR3 comprises 17 residues. The V segment lost 1 base and the J segment 4 bases; nucleotides outside the gene matches: 10. Germline V lookup: CDR1 LNHNV, CDR2 YYDKDF (reference sequence). CDR3 region: CATSRADPGQGNYEQYF. The CDR3 bases are TGTGCCACCAGCAGAGCCGACCCGGGACAGGGGAATTACGAGCAGTACTTC.

V gene TRBV6-1 combines with J gene TRBJ1-1; D call uncertain. Trimming removed 2 bases at V and 4 bases at J, with 14 bases between. The V gene's germline CDR1 is MNHNS and CDR2 SASEGT. CDR3 length equals 15 residues. In DNA, the CDR3 is TGTGCCAGCAGTGAATATCCCCTTTACGCCACTGAAGCTTTCTTT. As protein: CASSEYPLYATEAFF.

The J gene is TRBJ2-2, the V gene TRBV5-1; 10 bases line up with TRBD1. Trimming at V came to 4 bases and at J to 5 bases, leaving 5 bases not matched to a gene. CDR3 length: 15 residues. Germline values: CDR1 SGHRS, CDR2 YFSETQ. The CDR3 loop is CASSDRDRGTGELFF. The CDR3 region has the DNA TGCGCCAGCAGCGACCGGGACAGGGGAACCGGGGAGCTGTTTTTT.

This sequence joins TRBV27 and TRBJ1-5; a possible D gene is TRBD1 (5 bases). Trimming shortened V by 1 base and J by 7 bases, and 11 bases separated the two germline ends. This CDR3 region has 14 residues. CDR1 is MNHEY, CDR2 SMNVEV, per germline (reference sequence). The DNA for the CDR3 is TGTGCCAGCAGTTTATTAGGGGAAAGGCAGCCCCAGCATTTT. Translated, it gives CASSLLGERQPQHF.

This clone has only one observation. This rearrangement joins TRBV19 to TRBJ1-4; D gene ambiguous. The length of the CDR3 is 14 residues. The V gene lost 5 bases and the J gene lost 8 bases, with 15 bases spanning the gap. CDR1 and CDR2 from the germline V gene are LNHDA and SQIVND (reference sequence). CDR3 coding DNA: TGTGCCAGTAGTCCCCGGAGGACGGGAGAAAAACTGTTTTTT. Translation gives CASSPRRTGEKLFF.